These 6 T cell receptor beta chains share one sample of origin, sequenced in a study of beta chain features in type 1 diabetes. Expressed TCRB transcripts were sequenced because the isolated RNA had all been reverse transcribed beforehand. Generated by immunoSEQ multiplex PCR, the TCRdb table keeps only in-frame clones and is missing some. The sample contains fewer than 350,000 clones, about 8% of which appear only once. Sequences were obtained from central memory CD4+ T cells from blood. All receptors derive from a woman younger than 30 in good health.

This clone has ten or more counts. The CDR3 region has the DNA TGTGCCAGCAGCTTAGGGTCCTGGGGAGGTACTGAAGCTTTCTTT. This sequence encodes CASSLGSWGGTEAFF. J is TRBJ1-1 and V is TRBV11-3; no reliable D call. The V gene lost 1 base and the J gene lost 5 bases, with 14 bases spanning the gap. The CDR3 is 15 residues long. Germline CDR1 SGHNT, CDR2 YENEEA. The full variable domain, in which reference TRBV11-3 and TRBJ1-1 provide the parts outside the CDR3, is EAGVVQSPRYKIIEKKQPVAFWCNPISGHNTLYWYLQNLGQGPELLIRYENEEAVDDSQLPKDRFSAERLKGVDSTLKIQPAELGDSAVYLCASSLGSWGGTEAFFGQGTRLTVV.

This clone was seen a handful of times. The chain couples TRBV7-9 to TRBJ1-2, with 7 nucleotides matching TRBD1. The CDR3 runs to 16 residues. The J segment lost 2 bases and the V segment lost 5 bases, leaving 11 bases of the junction unmatched. Per the germline V gene, CDR1 is SEHNR and CDR2 is FQNEAQ (reference sequence). The CDR3 is CASSPEGTAANYGYTF. The CDR3 nucleotides are TGTGCCAGCAGCCCCGAGGGGACAGCAGCAAACTATGGCTACACCTTC.

This clone was detected a few times. The chain is built from TRBV2 and TRBJ2-7; D gene ambiguous. From germline, CDR1 is SNHLY and CDR2 FYNNEI. The CDR3 sequence is 13 residues long. For the CDR3, the DNA is TGTGCCAGCAGGGAAGGTCCCCTAGGCGAGCAGTACGTC. This encodes CASREGPLGEQYV.

This clone came up a few times. The chain carries TRBV27 and TRBJ1-1; 10 bases line up with TRBD1. Looked up from germline, CDR1 is MNHEY and CDR2 is SMNVEV (reference sequence). The CDR3 spans 17 residues. With 1 base clipped from V and 1 base from J, the junction kept 6 bases outside the gene matches. The CDR3 loop reads CASSLFGTGDQNTEAFF. Here the CDR3 DNA reads TGTGCCAGCAGTTTATTCGGGACAGGGGACCAGAACACTGAAGCTTTCTTT.

The rearrangement uses TRBV6-5 and TRBJ1-3; D might be TRBD1 (6 bases). Trimming took off 11 bases at V and 2 bases at J, with 10 bases between the two ends. The CDR3 has 12 amino acids. Germline lookup yields CDR1 MNHEY and CDR2 SVGAGI. CDR3 protein: CASRDTGNTIYF. CDR3 DNA sequence: TGTGCCTCCCGGGACACTGGAAACACCATATATTTT.

This clone was picked up many times. The gene calls are TRBV11-3 and TRBJ2-1; D ambiguous. This CDR3 comprises 15 residues. Germline loops: CDR1 SGHNT, CDR2 YENEEA. Trimming cost V 4 bases and J 4 bases, with 14 bases left between them. Here the CDR3 DNA reads TGTGCCAGCAGCTCCTATCAGTCTCTGTACAATGAGCAGTTCTTC. Protein sequence: CASSSYQSLYNEQFF.